Included here is one T cell receptor (beta chain) sequence, with context. The antigen it binds to is not known. Within one base of it there is no much larger clone, and no base qualities were kept. CDR3 length: 13 amino acids, cysteine to phenylalanine. Only the CDR3 DNA is retained, 39 bases long and in frame from the first base. The V and J ends are trimmed by 4 bases and 6 bases, leaving 10 bases between them. CDR1 and CDR2 are drawn from the germline V gene (reference sequence): SEHNR, FQNEAQ. The sample is drawn from a study of technical replicates of blood from several donors (dated by TCRdb to 2017 to 2019). The library was made by the immunoSEQ multiplex PCR assay. TCRdb obtained this table from immuneACCESS and retained in-frame rearrangements with V and J assigned. These tables miss some clones; where compared with another copy, unresolved V genes account for less than half of the shortfall, and the remainder is unexplained. Present in this sample are around 50,000 clones, roughly 95% of which were seen just once. Of the sample, about 0.37% is held by the ten largest clones.

Here the chain combines TRBV7-9 and TRBJ2-4; perhaps TRBD2 is the D gene, with 5 bases matching. Sequencing was done on a sample of T cells isolated from PBMCs. This sequence originates from a human donor in good health. The DNA reads as follows: TGTGCCAGCAGCTACGACGGACTAAACATTCAGTACTTC. Translated, it gives CASSYDGLNIQYF.